Listed below are T cell receptor beta chains from one sample, sequenced in a study of OX40 agonist ivuxolimab in advanced cancers. Libraries were prepared by immunoSEQ multiplex PCR; TCRdb keeps only in-frame clonotypes and omits some of them. Among under 100,000 clones listed, 89% were seen once. Sequences were derived from CD4+ or CD8+ T cells sorted from blood, sampled in a trial of the OX40 agonist ivuxolimab. The receptor set was obtained from an adult with an advanced solid tumor such as melanoma, head and neck, liver or kidney cancer. CDR3s include the opening cysteine and the closing phenylalanine or tryptophan. A D gene is named only where the DNA matches it firmly. Clone size, where shown, is once, few, many, or a class for clones that have expanded.

D	size	length	J	V	CDR3	DNA
NA	NA	13	TRBJ1-5	TRBV18	CASSLREQQPQHF	TGTGCCAGCTCACTCCGGGAACAACAGCCCCAGCATTTT
NA	NA	13	TRBJ1-2	TRBV19	CASSILRLSGYTF	TGTGCCAGTAGTATACTTCGCCTCTCTGGCTACACCTTC
NA	NA	15	TRBJ1-2	TRBV30	CAWSVQSIRNYGYTF	TGTGCCTGGAGTGTACAATCAATCCGAAACTATGGCTACACCTTC
NA	NA	15	TRBJ2-2	TRBV5-4	CASSLGRANTGELFF	TGTGCCAGCAGCTTGGGGCGGGCGAACACCGGGGAGCTGTTTTTT
NA	NA	16	TRBJ2-1	TRBV7-8	CASSLEGATPRDEQFF	TGTGCCAGCAGCTTAGAAGGGGCTACCCCACGGGATGAGCAGTTCTTC
NA	NA	13	TRBJ1-1	TRBV14	CASKWGMNTEAFF	TGTGCCAGCAAGTGGGGGATGAACACTGAAGCTTTCTTT
NA	NA	13	TRBJ1-5	TRBV7-2	CASSSQGNQPQHF	TGTGCCAGCAGCTCGCAGGGGAATCAGCCCCAGCATTTT
NA	NA	13	TRBJ2-2	TRBV7-9	CASSSGDTGELFF	TGTGCCAGCAGCTCAGGGGACACCGGGGAGCTGTTTTTT
TRBD1	NA	16	TRBJ1-5	TRBV27	CASSPHDLQGNQPQHF	TGTGCCAGCAGTCCTCACGATTTACAGGGGAATCAGCCCCAGCATTTT
NA	NA	14	TRBJ2-7	TRBV6-5	CASRTAGRQGEQYF	TGTGCCAGCAGAACCGCCGGCAGGCAGGGCGAGCAGTACTTC
TRBD1	NA	19	TRBJ1-6	TRBV4-2	CASSQESRDSPSYNSPLHF	TGTGCCAGCAGCCAGGAGTCCCGGGACAGTCCCTCCTATAATTCACCCCTCCACTTT
NA	NA	13	TRBJ2-3	TRBV29-1	CSVVIGGTDTQYF	TGCAGCGTCGTTATAGGGGGCACAGATACGCAGTATTTT
NA	NA	12	TRBJ1-5	TRBV28	CASSSVNQPQHF	TGTGCCAGCAGTTCGGTCAATCAGCCCCAGCATTTT
NA	NA	18	TRBJ1-5	TRBV6-1	CASSGDPGHSLLNQPQHF	TGTGCCAGCAGTGGAGACCCGGGACATTCGTTGCTCAATCAGCCCCAGCATTTT
TRBD1	NA	16	TRBJ2-7	TRBV10-1	CASRPGTGGGFYEQYF	TGCGCCAGCAGGCCCGGGACAGGGGGGGGATTCTACGAGCAGTACTTC
TRBD2	NA	15	TRBJ2-2	TRBV27	CASSTSGRATGELFF	TGTGCCAGCAGTACTAGCGGGAGGGCCACCGGGGAGCTGTTTTTT
TRBD1	NA	12	TRBJ1-2	TRBV6-1	CASSRQGMGYTF	TGTGCCAGCAGTAGACAGGGTATGGGCTACACCTTC
NA	once	14	TRBJ2-1	TRBV28	CASKLQGVGNEQFF	TGTGCCAGCAAGTTACAGGGTGTGGGGAATGAGCAGTTCTTC
TRBD1	few	16	TRBJ1-3	TRBV6-1	CASSGQGVGPGNTIYF	TGTGCCAGCAGTGGGCAGGGGGTCGGCCCTGGAAACACCATATATTTT
TRBD1	NA	16	TRBJ1-1	TRBV5-4	CASSLDRGQMNTEAFF	TGTGCCAGCAGCTTGGACAGGGGGCAGATGAACACTGAAGCTTTCTTT
NA	NA	12	TRBJ2-1	TRBV9	CASSVQGGEQFF	TGTGCCAGCAGCGTCCAAGGTGGGGAGCAGTTCTTC
TRBD1	NA	14	TRBJ2-5	TRBV5-6	CASSFGTGSGTQYF	TGTGCCAGCAGCTTTGGGACAGGGAGCGGGACCCAGTACTTC
NA	NA	15	TRBJ2-2	TRBV11-2	CASGRQETNTGELFF	TGTGCCAGCGGGAGACAGGAGACGAACACCGGGGAGCTGTTTTTT
TRBD1	NA	16	TRBJ2-3	TRBV9	CASSATGAYGTDTQYF	TGTGCCAGCAGCGCGACAGGGGCCTATGGCACAGATACGCAGTATTTT
TRBD2	once	15	TRBJ2-1	TRBV7-3	CASSLKREFYNEQFF	TGTGCCAGCAGCTTAAAGCGGGAGTTCTACAATGAGCAGTTCTTC
NA	NA	13	TRBJ1-4	TRBV28	CASKRDGYEKLFF	TGTGCCAGCAAGCGGGACGGCTATGAAAAACTGTTTTTT
NA	NA	13	TRBJ2-6	TRBV2	CASSLSGANVLTF	TGTGCCAGCAGCCTCTCTGGGGCCAACGTCCTGACTTTC
TRBD1	NA	14	TRBJ2-7	TRBV5-1	CASSSRTGNYEQYF	TGCGCCAGCAGCTCCCGGACAGGAAACTACGAGCAGTACTTC
NA	few	13	TRBJ2-5	TRBV7-3	CASSSMAQETQYF	TGTGCCAGCAGCTCCATGGCCCAAGAGACCCAGTACTTC
TRBD1	NA	13	TRBJ1-1	TRBV30	CACVQGVDTEAFF	TGTGCCTGCGTACAGGGGGTGGACACTGAAGCTTTCTTT
NA	NA	11	TRBJ1-1	TRBV28	CASRGDTEAFF	TGTGCCAGCAGGGGGGACACTGAAGCTTTCTTT
TRBD2	NA	16	TRBJ2-1	TRBV2	CASSHRGTSGVNEQFF	TGTGCCAGCAGTCACAGGGGGACTAGCGGGGTTAATGAGCAGTTCTTC
NA	NA	15	TRBJ1-1	TRBV10-3	CAISESDQGNVGAFF	TGTGCCATCAGTGAGTCCGATCAGGGGAACGTTGGAGCTTTCTTT
NA	NA	16	TRBJ2-1	TRBV11-3	CASSPGSTSSYNEQFF	TGTGCCAGCAGCCCCGGGAGCACAAGCTCCTACAATGAGCAGTTCTTC
NA	NA	13	TRBJ1-1	TRBV19	CASNAGKNTEAFF	TGTGCCAGTAATGCAGGAAAGAACACTGAAGCTTTCTTT
NA	NA	17	TRBJ2-2	TRBV11-1	CASSSPGGRINTGELFF	TGTGCCAGCAGCTCCCCCGGGGGACGCATAAACACCGGGGAGCTGTTTTTT
NA	NA	14	TRBJ2-5	TRBV7-2	CASSPRIFQETQYF	TGTGCCAGCAGCCCGAGGATTTTTCAAGAGACCCAGTACTTC
NA	NA	16	TRBJ2-2	TRBV7-8	CASSLLEAANTGELFF	TGTGCCAGCAGCTTATTAGAGGCGGCGAACACCGGGGAGCTGTTTTTT
NA	NA	15	TRBJ1-4	TRBV7-2	CASRSTAATNEKLFF	TGTGCCAGCAGATCAACGGCCGCAACTAATGAAAAACTGTTTTTT
NA	NA	14	TRBJ2-5	TRBV19	CASSSLTGRETQYF	TGTGCCAGTAGTTCCCTGACGGGACGAGAGACCCAGTACTTC
NA	once	15	TRBJ1-4	TRBV11-1	CASSYQGMTNEKLFF	TGTGCCAGCAGCTACCAGGGGATGACTAATGAAAAACTGTTTTTT
NA	NA	13	TRBJ2-7	TRBV27	CASKGLAGYEQYF	TGTGCCAGCAAAGGTCTAGCTGGCTACGAGCAGTACTTC
TRBD1	few	14	TRBJ1-1	TRBV29-1	CSVASGTGNTEAFF	TGCAGCGTTGCCTCCGGGACAGGGAACACTGAAGCTTTCTTT
NA	NA	14	TRBJ1-2	TRBV7-2	CASSLLAQLYGYTF	TGTGCCAGCAGCTTATTGGCCCAACTCTATGGCTACACCTTC
NA	NA	15	TRBJ1-5	TRBV2	CASRRTLNSNQPQHF	TGTGCCAGCAGGAGGACATTGAATAGCAATCAGCCCCAGCATTTT
NA	NA	16	TRBJ2-7	TRBV7-6	CASSPTSEEPAYEQYF	TGTGCCAGCAGCCCGACATCGGAGGAGCCCGCCTACGAGCAGTACTTC
NA	NA	14	TRBJ1-1	TRBV19	CASSMGPEGTEAFF	TGTGCCAGTAGTATGGGCCCCGAAGGGACTGAAGCTTTCTTT
NA	NA	11	TRBJ1-1	TRBV7-9	CASSLGTEAFF	TGTGCCAGCAGCTTAGGCACTGAAGCTTTCTTT
TRBD1	NA	15	TRBJ1-2	TRBV18	CASSPTGDRGYGYTF	TGTGCCAGCTCACCGACAGGGGATAGAGGCTATGGCTACACCTTC
TRBD1	NA	14	TRBJ2-7	TRBV7-2	CASSLGTGFYEQYF	TGTGCCAGCAGCTTAGGGACAGGGTTCTACGAGCAGTACTTC
TRBD1	NA	16	TRBJ1-4	TRBV5-3	CARSPGQGVGNEKLFF	TGTGCCAGAAGCCCCGGACAGGGGGTTGGGAATGAAAAACTGTTTTTT